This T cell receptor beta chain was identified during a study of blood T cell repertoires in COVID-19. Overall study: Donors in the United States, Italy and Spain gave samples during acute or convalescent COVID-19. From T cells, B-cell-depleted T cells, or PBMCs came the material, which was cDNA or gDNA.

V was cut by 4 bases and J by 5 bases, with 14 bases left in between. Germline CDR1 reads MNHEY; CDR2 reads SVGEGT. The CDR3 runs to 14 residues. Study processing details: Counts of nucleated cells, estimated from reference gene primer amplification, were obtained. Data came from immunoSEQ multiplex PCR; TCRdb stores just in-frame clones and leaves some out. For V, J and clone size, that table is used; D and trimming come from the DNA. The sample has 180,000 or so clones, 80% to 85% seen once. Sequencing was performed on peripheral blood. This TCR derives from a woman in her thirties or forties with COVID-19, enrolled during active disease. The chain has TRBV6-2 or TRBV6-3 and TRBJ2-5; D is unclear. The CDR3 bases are TGTGCCAGCAGTTCGCGCATATTGGAGGAGACCCAGTACTTC. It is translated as CASSSRILEETQYF.